These 21 T cell receptor beta chains share one sample of origin, sequenced in a study of response to subunit inactivated influenza vaccine. From the RT-PCR reads, TCRdb called clonotypes with MiXCR, one entry per CDR3 protein. The sample includes around 490,000 distinct CDR3 sequences, 7.6% of them seen just once. Specimen: PBMCs from blood, collected around 25 months after vaccination. These receptors were obtained from a man between 50 and 69 years old who received an inactivated influenza vaccine.

The chain combines TRBV5-4 with TRBJ2-1, with 9 bases fitting TRBD2. Trimming removed 2 bases from V and 7 bases from J; junction bases left unmatched: 7. In germline, CDR1 is SGHNT, CDR2 YYREEE (reference sequence). The CDR3 runs to 15 residues. CDR3 bases: TGTGCCAGCAGCTTCGGTCCAGCGGGGGGAAATGAGCAGTTCTTC. Amino acid sequence: CASSFGPAGGNEQFF.

The CDR3 is CASRFAGTGGTGELFF. DNA of the CDR3: TGTGCCAGCAGATTCGCCGGGACAGGGGGCACCGGGGAGCTGTTTTTT. The chain employs TRBV14 and TRBJ2-2; 11 bases line up with TRBD1. This CDR3 spans 16 amino acids. Germline V gives CDR1 SGHDN, CDR2 FVKESK. J was trimmed by 4 bases and V by 6 bases; bases with no gene match: 7.

The chain employs TRBV5-1 and TRBJ1-1; no reliable D call. The germline V gene encodes CDR1 SGHRS and CDR2 YFSETQ. This CDR3 contains 11 residues. Trimming stripped 1 base from V and 7 bases from J, with 5 bases between. The CDR3 sequence: CASSLYGEAFF. CDR3 in DNA: TGCGCCAGCAGCTTGTACGGTGAAGCTTTCTTT.

This clonotype appeared a few times. The chain links TRBV2 to TRBJ2-1, with 9 bases lining up with TRBD1. V gave up 7 bases and J gave up 4 bases; unmatched junction bases: 5. CDR1 and CDR2 from the germline V gene are SNHLY and FYNNEI. This CDR3 is 14 amino acids long. The CDR3 region has the DNA TGTGCCAGCATAGACAGGGGGAATTACAATGAGCAGTTCTTC. Amino acids: CASIDRGNYNEQFF.

This clonotype was observed many times. This rearrangement joins TRBV29-1 to TRBJ2-1, with a possible D match to TRBD2 (5 bases). Per germline, CDR1 SQVTM and CDR2 ANQGSEA. CDR3 length: 14 amino acids. Trimming took 6 bases from V and 0 from J, leaving 12 bases between them. The CDR3 sequence is CSVPRRGSYNEQFF. As DNA, the CDR3 is TGCAGCGTCCCCCGACGGGGCTCCTACAATGAGCAGTTCTTC.

The chain combines TRBV7-8 with TRBJ2-3, with 10 bases matching TRBD2. The V gene's germline CDR1 is SGHVS and CDR2 FQNEAQ. The ends lost 5 bases at V and 0 bases at J; junction bases unmatched: 11. The CDR3 has 18 residues. Here the CDR3 reads CASSPPGTSESSTDTQYF. The CDR3 DNA reads as TGTGCCAGCAGCCCCCCCGGGACTAGCGAATCTAGCACAGATACGCAGTATTTT.

V and J are TRBV5-1 and TRBJ1-4; a possible D gene is TRBD1 (6 bases). V was cut by 3 bases and J by 0 bases, with 9 bases left in between. CDR3 size: 15 residues. Germline V lookup: CDR1 SGHRS, CDR2 YFSETQ. CDR3: CASSSRTATNEKLFF. The CDR3, as DNA: TGCGCCAGCAGCTCCCGGACAGCAACTAATGAAAAACTGTTTTTT.

The gene calls are TRBV10-3 and TRBJ2-7, with D hard to call. CDR3 size: 15 residues. V lost 0 bases and J 6 bases, leaving 15 bases between the germline ends. The germline gives CDR1 ENHRY, CDR2 SYGVKD. This CDR3 reads CAISESYSMDPEQYF. The CDR3, as DNA: TGTGCCATCAGTGAGTCCTATTCGATGGATCCCGAGCAGTACTTC.

This clonotype came up many times. The chain combines TRBV20-1 with TRBJ2-3, with TRBD2 matching over 9 bases. The CDR3 consists of 14 residues. Trimming took 4 bases from V and 0 from J; bases not matched to a gene: 2. Per germline, CDR1 DFQATT and CDR2 SNEGSKA (reference sequence). The CDR3 DNA is TGCAGTGCTACAGCGGGGGGCAGCACAGATACGCAGTATTTT. Amino acid sequence: CSATAGGSTDTQYF.

The CDR3 coding sequence is TGTGCCTGGAGTGTTCCTTGGGGAAAGCAGTTCTTC. This codes for CAWSVPWGKQFF. J is TRBJ2-1 and V is TRBV30; no clear D gene. Per the germline V gene, CDR1 is GTSNPN and CDR2 is SVGIG (reference sequence). The CDR3 has 12 amino acids. V lost 0 bases and J lost 11, with 11 bases in between.

This rearrangement joins TRBV5-4 to TRBJ2-3; 8 bases match TRBD2. Losses at the gene ends were 5 bases for V and 0 bases for J; bases not matched to a gene: 2. Germline CDR1 SGHNT, CDR2 YYREEE (reference sequence). The CDR3 contains 14 residues. The CDR3 reads CASRGLASTDTQYF. The DNA for the CDR3 is TGTGCCAGCAGAGGACTAGCTAGCACAGATACGCAGTATTTT.

In its sample, this clonotype was seen many times. The CDR3 bases are TGCAGTGCTAGGTCTCTTCGGGGGATCACAGATACGCAGTATTTT. This sequence encodes CSARSLRGITDTQYF. This chain uses TRBV20-1 with TRBJ2-3; D may be TRBD2 (6 bases). V lost 3 bases to trimming and J lost 2 bases, with 15 bases between them. CDR1 and CDR2 from the germline V gene are DFQATT and SNEGSKA (reference sequence). This CDR3 has 15 residues.

For the CDR3, the DNA is TGTGCCAGCAGCTCCGGGGGGACGGGGTATGAGCAGTTCTTC. It translates to CASSSGGTGYEQFF. V and J are TRBV7-9 and TRBJ2-1; 7 bases map to TRBD2. J lost 8 bases, V lost 4 bases, and 8 bases had no gene match. CDR1 is SEHNR, CDR2 FQNEAQ, per germline (reference sequence). The CDR3 is 14 amino acids.

This clonotype was seen ten or more times. V is TRBV27 and J is TRBJ2-1, with D uncertain. Per the germline V gene, CDR1 is MNHEY and CDR2 is SMNVEV (reference sequence). The CDR3 is made up of 14 amino acids. V lost 2 bases to trimming and J lost 4 bases, with 9 bases between them. Written as DNA, the CDR3 is TGTGCCAGCAGTTTAGGGCTAATGTACAATGAGCAGTTCTTC. Translated, it gives CASSLGLMYNEQFF.

This clonotype was counted many times. The rearrangement joins TRBV10-3 to TRBJ2-2; D call uncertain. Germline CDR1 and CDR2: ENHRY and SYGVKD. This CDR3 contains 14 residues. The V gene lost 1 base and the J gene lost 5 bases, with 8 bases spanning the gap. The CDR3 spells CAISEYSTTGELFF. The CDR3 DNA sequence: TGTGCCATCAGTGAGTACAGTACGACCGGGGAGCTGTTTTTT.

The genes are TRBV9 and TRBJ2-1; no clear D. The CDR3 contains 14 residues. Trimming cost V 5 bases and J 8 bases, with 17 bases left between them. Germline V lookup: CDR1 SGDLS, CDR2 YYNGEE. In DNA, the CDR3 is TGTGCCAGCAGTTATCGGGCGGCTGGGGATGAGCAGTTCTTC. Translating it yields CASSYRAAGDEQFF.

This clonotype has ten or more counts. This sequence joins TRBV12-3 or TRBV12-4 and TRBJ2-3, with a tentative D call TRBD2 (6 bases). This CDR3 is 16 amino acids long. Between the trimmed V and J ends, which lost 4 bases and 2 bases, there was a span of 16 bases. CDR3 coding DNA: TGTGCCAGCAGTTCTGTCCGGGACTCGTTCACAGATACGCAGTATTTT. It specifies CASSSVRDSFTDTQYF.

The sample holds many counts of this clonotype. V and J are TRBV20-1 and TRBJ1-1; D might be TRBD1 (5 bases). CDR1 is DFQATT and CDR2 is SNEGSKA in the germline V gene (reference sequence). V was trimmed by 3 bases and J by 7 bases, leaving 15 bases between them. The CDR3 runs 13 residues. The CDR3 sequence is CSAREGSDGEAFF. The CDR3 DNA is TGCAGTGCTAGGGAGGGGTCGGATGGTGAAGCTTTCTTT.

The J gene is TRBJ2-7, the V gene TRBV29-1, with D perhaps TRBD2 (6 bases). V was pared by 6 bases and J by 2 bases, with 17 bases between. Germline CDR1 SQVTM, CDR2 ANQGSEA. This CDR3 region has 14 residues. The CDR3 loop reads CSVKTSTATYEQYF. Written as DNA, the CDR3 is TGCAGCGTAAAAACTAGCACCGCTACCTACGAGCAGTACTTC.

The V and J genes are TRBV7-2 and TRBJ2-3; D is ambiguous. Deletions cut 4 bases from V and 4 bases from J, with 9 bases between. CDR1 SGHTA and CDR2 FQGNSA come from the germline V gene. The CDR3 runs to 13 residues. CDR3 protein: CASSSGRADTQYF. The CDR3 DNA follows: TGTGCCAGCAGCTCCGGACGGGCAGATACGCAGTATTTT.

The rearrangement links TRBV30 to TRBJ2-7; unclear D gene. Germline loops: CDR1 GTSNPN, CDR2 SVGIG (reference sequence). The CDR3 totals 12 residues. The CDR3 sequence: CAWGGETYEQYF. The CDR3 DNA reads TGTGCTTGGGGTGGAGAAACCTACGAGCAGTACTTC.